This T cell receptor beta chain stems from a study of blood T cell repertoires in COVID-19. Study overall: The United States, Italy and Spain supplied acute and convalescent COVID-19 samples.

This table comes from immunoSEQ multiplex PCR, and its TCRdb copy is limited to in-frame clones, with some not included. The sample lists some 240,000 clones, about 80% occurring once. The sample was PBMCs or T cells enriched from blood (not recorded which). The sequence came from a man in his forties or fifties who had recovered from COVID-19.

The CDR3 bases are TGTGCCAGCCTGGGGAGGGGCGAGGATGAAAAACTGTTTTTT. Translation gives CASLGRGEDEKLFF. The chain combines TRBV7-9 with TRBJ1-4, with a tentative D call TRBD1 (5 bases). CDR3 size: 14 residues. The V end was cut by 8 bases, the J end by 6 bases, with 16 bases between. Germline loops: CDR1 SEHNR, CDR2 FQNEAQ (reference sequence).